One sample yielded the 12 T cell receptor beta chains listed below, sequenced in a study of T cell responses to AZD1222 COVID-19 vaccine. The assay was immunoSEQ multiplex PCR, and TCRdb's table has in-frame clones only and misses some. The data contain 83,000 or so clones, more than 75% of them singletons. Sequencing used peripheral blood, obtained on day 0 of MenACWY control vaccination. Receptor source: an adult in good health.

This clone appeared a few times. The chain employs TRBV28 and TRBJ1-6; no definite D call. Trimming took 5 bases from V and 0 from J, leaving 5 bases between them. The CDR3 runs to 14 residues. Germline V CDR1 and CDR2: MDHEN, SYDVKM. CDR3 sequence (DNA): TGTGCCAGCAGTCCGAGCTCCTATAATTCACCCCTCCACTTT. This sequence encodes CASSPSSYNSPLHF.

This clone was detected a few times. This rearrangement joins TRBV7-9 to TRBJ1-2; weak D call: TRBD1 (6 bases). CDR3 length: 15 residues. Germline assignment: CDR1 SEHNR and CDR2 FQNEAQ (reference sequence). The V and J ends lost 4 bases and 6 bases respectively, with 18 bases between them. Here the CDR3 reads CASSSPRRGFDGYTF. CDR3 DNA sequence: TGTGCCAGCAGCTCCCCCCGCAGGGGTTTCGATGGCTACACCTTC.

The chain recombines TRBV6-1 with TRBJ1-6, with D maybe TRBD1 (6 bases). The CDR3 is 13 residues long. V lost 3 bases to trimming and J lost 10 bases, with 10 bases between them. The germline V gene encodes CDR1 MNHNS and CDR2 SASEGT. The CDR3 nucleotides are TGTGCCAGCAGTGACAGGGGTGGATCACCCCTCCACTTT. Its protein product is CASSDRGGSPLHF.

This chain connects TRBV2 to TRBJ1-5, with a tentative D call TRBD1 (5 bases). Germline V CDR1 and CDR2: SNHLY, FYNNEI. Trimming stripped 7 bases from V and 0 bases from J, with 16 bases between. There are 16 residues in the CDR3. CDR3 protein: CASMGDGGYSNQPQHF. CDR3 DNA sequence: TGTGCCAGCATGGGGGACGGCGGATATAGCAATCAGCCCCAGCATTTT.

This chain uses TRBV28 with TRBJ1-3; the D is unclear. The germline V gene has CDR1 MDHEN and CDR2 SYDVKM. This CDR3 is built from 12 residues. V was pared by 8 bases and J by 0 bases, with 5 bases between. CDR3 nucleotide sequence: TGTGCCAGCCGATCCTCTGGAAACACCATATATTTT. Translated: CASRSSGNTIYF.

The V call is TRBV4-1, the J call TRBJ1-6; unclear D gene. V lost 1 base and J lost 0, with 10 bases in between. Per the germline V gene, CDR1 is MGHRA and CDR2 is YSYEKL. CDR3 length: 17 residues. The CDR3 DNA is TGCGCCAGCAGCCAAGTTACAGAGAGCTCCTATAATTCACCCCTCCACTTT. It is translated as CASSQVTESSYNSPLHF.

The chain combines TRBV28 with TRBJ1-1; no reliable D call. From germline, CDR1 is MDHEN and CDR2 SYDVKM. V dropped 3 bases and J dropped 1 base, with 12 bases sitting between them. CDR3 length: 15 amino acids. The chain's CDR3 is CASSFLGQKNTEAFF. In DNA, the CDR3 is TGTGCCAGCAGTTTTCTAGGTCAAAAGAACACTGAAGCTTTCTTT.

This clone was observed once. This chain joins TRBV28 and TRBJ1-1; 7 bases match TRBD1. V dropped 4 bases and J dropped 1; count of bases not matched to a gene: 3. The germline CDR1 and CDR2 sequences are MDHEN and SYDVKM. The CDR3 extends over 14 amino acids. CDR3 in amino acids: CASSSGGSNTEAFF. The CDR3 DNA reads TGTGCCAGCAGTTCAGGGGGATCGAACACTGAAGCTTTCTTT. Drawing the rest from reference TRBV28 and TRBJ1-1, the complete variable domain is DVKVTQSSRYLVKRTGEKVFLECVQDMDHENMFWYRQDPGLGLRLIYFSYDVKMKEKGDIPEGYSVSREKKERFSLILESASTNQTSMYLCASSSGGSNTEAFFGQGTRLTVV.

The V call is TRBV29-1, the J call TRBJ2-1, with 13 nucleotides matching TRBD2. The CDR3 is 17 residues long. After removal of 6 bases from V and 1 base from J, the junction contained 9 bases not matched to a gene. CDR1 SQVTM and CDR2 ANQGSEA come from the germline V gene. The CDR3 bases are TGCAGCGTGGGTGGACTAGCGGGAGTTAGTTCCTACAATGAGCAGTTCTTC. Amino acid sequence: CSVGGLAGVSSYNEQFF.

This clone was recorded only once. The V and J genes are TRBV9 and TRBJ2-1; D possibly corresponds to TRBD2 (6 bases). The germline gives CDR1 SGDLS, CDR2 YYNGEE. Trimming cost V 6 bases and J 4 bases, with 17 bases left between them. This CDR3 spans 15 amino acids. The CDR3 region has the DNA TGTGCCAGCACCCCCGGGAGCGGCGGGTACAATGAGCAGTTCTTC. Translation: CASTPGSGGYNEQFF.

The CDR3 spells CASSDELPIYF. CDR3 in DNA: TGTGCCAGCAGTGACGAACTCCCCATATATTTT. The genes are TRBV6-1 and TRBJ1-3; no clear D gene. V was shortened by 3 bases and J by 11 bases, with 8 bases between the two germline ends. The germline V gene encodes CDR1 MNHNS and CDR2 SASEGT. The CDR3 contains 11 residues.

The rearrangement joins TRBV28 to TRBJ2-6, with TRBD2 as a possible D gene (6 bases). The CDR3 has 15 residues. Trimming took 7 bases from V and 4 from J, leaving 14 bases between them. Per germline, CDR1 MDHEN and CDR2 SYDVKM. The CDR3 DNA is TGTGCCAGCAACACTCGGGGGACCGGGGCCAACGTCCTGACTTTC. Translating it yields CASNTRGTGANVLTF.